The text below deals with one T cell receptor beta chain. The antigen is undetermined. It was with 60 Vbeta and 13 Jbeta primers that the PCR ran. Only in-frame clones appear in the TCRdb table, and some are missing; sequencing was by immunoSEQ multiplex PCR. The table lists about 130,000 clones, over 70% of them singletons. The CDR3 sequence is 13 residues long. Germline V CDR1 and CDR2: LGHNA, YSLEER. Trimming shortened V by 6 bases and J by 7 bases, and 14 bases separated the two germline ends. This sample stems from a study of cytomegalovirus exposure and HLA in healthy donors. The study, taken as a whole, reports: Cytomegalovirus association was listed for approximately 150 TCR beta chains.

Donors in the study were healthy people who gave bone marrow. The sequence was collected from a woman in her 50s in good health and CMV-seronegative. Sequencing was done on a sample of PBMCs. The V and J genes are TRBV4-3 and TRBJ2-3; D unclear. Here the CDR3 reads CASSPSASYTQYF. CDR3 in DNA: TGCGCCAGCAGTCCAAGTGCTAGTTATACGCAGTATTTT.